These T cell receptor beta chains were read from a single sample in a study of cytomegalovirus exposure and HLA in healthy donors. TCRdb keeps only in-frame clones here, not all; method: immunoSEQ multiplex PCR. In the table there are roughly 120,000 clones, roughly 81% of which are singletons. Sequenced sample: PBMCs. The receptors shown here come from a woman in her thirties in good health and CMV-seronegative. CDR3s include the opening cysteine and the closing phenylalanine or tryptophan. A D gene is named only where the DNA matches it firmly. Clone size appears in some rows only: once, few, many, or a class for an expanded clone.

TRBV4-1,once,TRBJ2-5,NA,TGCGCCAGCAGCCAAGATTGGGCAGGACAAGAGACCCAGTACTTC,CASSQDWAGQETQYF
TRBV18,NA,TRBJ2-7,TRBD2,TGTGCCAGCTCACCATTTGGACTAGCGGGAGGGGGTTACGAGCAGTACTTC,CASSPFGLAGGGYEQYF
TRBV19,NA,TRBJ2-7,TRBD1,TGTGCCAGTAGCATCTCCAGACAGGGTCCGATCTACGAGCAGTACTTC,CASSISRQGPIYEQYF
TRBV6-6,once,TRBJ2-1,NA,TGTGCCAGCAGTTTGAGGGAAGATGAGCAGTTCTTC,CASSLREDEQFF
TRBV30,NA,TRBJ2-5,NA,TGTGCCTGGGAAGGAGGGGAGACCCAGTACTTC,CAWEGGETQYF
TRBV18,NA,TRBJ2-6,NA,TGTGCCAGCTCATCTACCCTCTCTGGGGCCAACGTCCTGACTTTC,CASSSTLSGANVLTF
TRBV10-3,NA,TRBJ1-2,TRBD1,TGTGCCATCAGTGTCGAGACAGGGCTCTATGGCTACACCTTC,CAISVETGLYGYTF
TRBV7-8,NA,TRBJ2-3,NA,TGTGCCAGCAGCCCCCTGCTAGCTGTAACAGATACGCAGTATTTT,CASSPLLAVTDTQYF
TRBV6-4,NA,TRBJ2-1,TRBD2,TGTGCCAGCAGTGAAGGGCGGGGGGGGTACAATGAGCAGTTCTTC,CASSEGRGGYNEQFF
TRBV15,NA,TRBJ1-2,NA,TGTGCCACCAGCAGAGGAATGAGCAGGGGAAGTGGCTACACCTTC,CATSRGMSRGSGYTF
TRBV2,NA,TRBJ2-7,NA,TGTGCCAGCAGCGCCTACGCCCCCTACGAGCAGTACTTC,CASSAYAPYEQYF
TRBV30,NA,TRBJ1-1,NA,TGTGCCTGGAGTCTGGACAGGAACACTGAAGCTTTCTTT,CAWSLDRNTEAFF
TRBV7-2,NA,TRBJ2-1,TRBD2,TGTGCCAGCAGCCTCGGGACTAGCGGGGGTGGGTACAATGAGCAGTTCTTC,CASSLGTSGGGYNEQFF
TRBV5-1,NA,TRBJ2-5,NA,TGCGCCAGCAGGGGGAACAGGGACCCCATATTGGAGACCCAGTACTTC,CASRGNRDPILETQYF
TRBV5-4,NA,TRBJ2-7,NA,TGTGCCAGCAGCTCCTTTCCAAACAGGGAACACGAGCAGTACTTC,CASSSFPNREHEQYF
TRBV6-1,NA,TRBJ1-5,NA,TGTGCCAGCAGCTCGGGTCAGCCCCAGCATTTT,CASSSGQPQHF
TRBV7-9,NA,TRBJ2-1,TRBD2,TGTGCCAGCAGCCGGACTAGCTACAATGAGCAGTTCTTC,CASSRTSYNEQFF
TRBV7-2,NA,TRBJ2-7,TRBD1,TGTGCCAGCAGCTTAAGGACAGGGGTCTCCTACGAGCAGTACTTC,CASSLRTGVSYEQYF
TRBV29-1,NA,TRBJ1-3,NA,TGCAGCGTCGATGGCCGATCTGGAAACACCATATATTTT,CSVDGRSGNTIYF
TRBV19,NA,TRBJ1-5,TRBD1,TGTGCCAGTAGTATTGGGTGGGGACAGGGAAGCAATCAGCCCCAGCATTTT,CASSIGWGQGSNQPQHF
TRBV5-1,NA,TRBJ2-3,TRBD2,TGCGCCAGCAGCACCGGACTAGCGGGAAACACAGATACGCAGTATTTT,CASSTGLAGNTDTQYF
TRBV18,few,TRBJ1-2,TRBD1,TGTGCCAGCTCACAGCCGACAGGGGACGGCTACACCTTC,CASSQPTGDGYTF
TRBV6-5,NA,TRBJ2-7,NA,TGTGCCAGCAGTCCAGGGGACGGACTCTACGAGCAGTACTTC,CASSPGDGLYEQYF
TRBV5-1,NA,TRBJ1-5,TRBD1,TGCGCCAGCAGGTGGGGACAGGGGGCGTCTTGGCAGCCCCAGCATTTT,CASRWGQGASWQPQHF
TRBV6-6,few,TRBJ1-2,TRBD1,TGTGCCAGCACCTCAGGACAGGGCTACTATGGCTACACCTTC,CASTSGQGYYGYTF
TRBV11-3,NA,TRBJ1-5,NA,TGTGCCAGCAGCTTAGAGAGGAATCAGCCCCAGCATTTT,CASSLERNQPQHF
TRBV6-1,NA,TRBJ2-2,NA,TGTGCCAGCAGGCGGGACGTCGGGGAGCTGTTTTTT,CASRRDVGELFF
TRBV7-8,NA,TRBJ1-2,NA,TGTGCCAGCAGCCAAGACCGGGTCCTTTCTTCCTCATTACTTGGCTACACCTTC,CASSQDRVLSSSLLGYTF
TRBV7-9,NA,TRBJ2-5,NA,TGTGCCAGCAGCTTCCAGGTTCGGGAGACCCAGTACTTC,CASSFQVRETQYF
TRBV19,once,TRBJ1-1,NA,TGTGCCAGTACCTATATCGGAGAGAACACTGAAGCTTTCTTT,CASTYIGENTEAFF
TRBV18,NA,TRBJ1-1,TRBD1,TGTGCCAGCTCACCAAGAAGGGACAGGAACACTGAAGCTTTCTTT,CASSPRRDRNTEAFF
TRBV29-1,NA,TRBJ1-1,TRBD1,TGCAGCGTTGACAGGGGGAAAACTGAAGCTTTCTTT,CSVDRGKTEAFF
TRBV27,NA,TRBJ2-7,TRBD2,TGTGCCAGCAGTTTAGATACTAGCGGCTCCTACGAGCAGTACTTC,CASSLDTSGSYEQYF
TRBV4-1,NA,TRBJ1-1,NA,TGCGCCAGCAGCCATCTCCCCGGGGGGGATCCCAACACTGAAGCTTTCTTT,CASSHLPGGDPNTEAFF
TRBV7-2,NA,TRBJ1-5,TRBD1,TGTGCCAGCAGCTTAACAACAGGGGATCAGCCCCAGCATTTT,CASSLTTGDQPQHF
TRBV7-9,once,TRBJ1-6,TRBD1,TGTGCCAGCAGCCCATGGACAGGGTATAATTCACCCCTCCACTTT,CASSPWTGYNSPLHF
TRBV18,NA,TRBJ2-2,NA,TGTGCCAGCTCACCAGTGACACCGAACACCGGGGAGCTGTTTTTT,CASSPVTPNTGELFF
TRBV7-6,NA,TRBJ1-2,NA,TGTGCCAGCAGCCCCGGGGAGCCTAACTATGGCTACACCTTC,CASSPGEPNYGYTF
TRBV19,NA,TRBJ1-2,NA,TGTGCCAGTAAGATATCGGGGGACTATGGCTACACCTTC,CASKISGDYGYTF
TRBV7-8,NA,TRBJ1-1,TRBD1,TGTGCCAGCAGCTTACCGACAGGGAGCACTGAAGCTTTCTTT,CASSLPTGSTEAFF
TRBV7-6,once,TRBJ2-7,NA,TGTGCCAGCAGCCCACGGACAGAGGGCTACGAGCAGTACTTC,CASSPRTEGYEQYF
TRBV7-8,NA,TRBJ2-6,TRBD2,TGTGCCAGCAGCTTAGGGGTTAGCGGGAGCTCTGGGGCCAACGTCCTGACTTTC,CASSLGVSGSSGANVLTF
TRBV11-2,NA,TRBJ2-2,NA,TGTGCCAGCAGCTCGGGACAGAACACCGGGGAGCTGTTTTTT,CASSSGQNTGELFF
TRBV2,NA,TRBJ1-1,TRBD1,TGTGCCAGCAGTGATTCTCACGACACAGGGGCTGACACTGAAGCTTTCTTT,CASSDSHDTGADTEAFF
TRBV7-6,NA,TRBJ2-3,NA,TGTGCCAGCAGCCCCGGGACAAGTAGCACAGATACGCAGTATTTT,CASSPGTSSTDTQYF
TRBV28,NA,TRBJ1-3,TRBD1,TGTGCCAGCTTGGACAGGGGTGGAAACACCATATATTTT,CASLDRGGNTIYF
TRBV12-5,few,TRBJ2-1,TRBD2,TGTGCTAGTGGTTTGTTTAGCGGGAGCGACTACAATGAGCAGTTCTTC,CASGLFSGSDYNEQFF
TRBV9,NA,TRBJ1-5,NA,TGTGCCAGCAGCGTAAGCTCCCTCAATCAGCCCCAGCATTTT,CASSVSSLNQPQHF
TRBV23-1,NA,TRBJ2-1,NA,TGCGCCAGCAGTCTCGGAGCTCTCGGGCAGTTCTTC,CASSLGALGQFF
TRBV10-2,NA,TRBJ1-2,TRBD1,TGCGCCAGCCGGGGGACAGGAGGTGACTATGGCTACACCTTC,CASRGTGGDYGYTF
TRBV4-1,few,TRBJ2-7,NA,TGCGCCAGCAGCCAAGACAACGGCGGAACCTACGAGCAGTACTTC,CASSQDNGGTYEQYF
TRBV25-1,NA,TRBJ2-5,TRBD1,TGTGCCAGCAGTGTCTCAGGGGGTGAGACCCAGTACTTC,CASSVSGGETQYF
TRBV5-1,few,TRBJ2-7,TRBD1,TGTGCCAGCAGCTTTTACCGGGACAGGGGATGGGGCGAGCAGTACTTC,CASSFYRDRGWGEQYF
TRBV10-1,NA,TRBJ2-3,NA,TGCGCCAGCAGTGAGCCACTAGAGACCCCCACAGATACGCAGTATTTT,CASSEPLETPTDTQYF
TRBV7-9,NA,TRBJ2-7,NA,TGTGCCAGCAGCTTATCCATTGGCAAGTTTACCTACGAGCAGTACTTC,CASSLSIGKFTYEQYF
TRBV20-1,NA,TRBJ2-1,NA,TGCAGTGCACAGAAGAATGAGCAGTTCTTC,CSAQKNEQFF
TRBV29-1,NA,TRBJ2-7,NA,TGCAGCGTTGAGGCCCTAGCGCTCGCCTACGAGCAGTACTTC,CSVEALALAYEQYF
TRBV7-3,NA,TRBJ2-3,TRBD2,TGTGCCAGCAGCTTAAGCCCTCGTAGCGGGGGCGCGGGAGATACGCAGTATTTT,CASSLSPRSGGAGDTQYF
TRBV30,NA,TRBJ1-5,NA,TGTGCCTGGAGTTCGAACAGGGATCAGCCCCAGCATTTT,CAWSSNRDQPQHF